The entry that follows covers one T cell receptor beta chain sequence. These data come from a study of cytomegalovirus exposure and HLA in healthy donors. Study as a whole: Within an early data release were 85 million or so unique TCRs drawn from HLA-typed donors.

PCR used 60 Vbeta primers and 13 Jbeta primers. Method: immunoSEQ multiplex PCR; TCRdb's copy keeps in-frame clones and lacks some. The sample lists approximately 130,000 clones, approximately 80% occurring once. Germline trimming cut 2 bases from V and 4 bases from J; bases unmatched to any gene: 4. Germline lookup yields CDR1 SGHTA and CDR2 FQGNSA. This CDR3 comprises 14 residues. This TCR was sampled from a girl aged 2-9 years in good health and CMV-seronegative. The specimen sequenced was PBMCs. This sequence joins TRBV7-2 and TRBJ1-1, with 7 bases identical to TRBD1. The DNA of the CDR3 is TGTGCCAGCAGCTTAAATCCAGGGGGCACTGAAGCTTTCTTT. This translates into CASSLNPGGTEAFF.